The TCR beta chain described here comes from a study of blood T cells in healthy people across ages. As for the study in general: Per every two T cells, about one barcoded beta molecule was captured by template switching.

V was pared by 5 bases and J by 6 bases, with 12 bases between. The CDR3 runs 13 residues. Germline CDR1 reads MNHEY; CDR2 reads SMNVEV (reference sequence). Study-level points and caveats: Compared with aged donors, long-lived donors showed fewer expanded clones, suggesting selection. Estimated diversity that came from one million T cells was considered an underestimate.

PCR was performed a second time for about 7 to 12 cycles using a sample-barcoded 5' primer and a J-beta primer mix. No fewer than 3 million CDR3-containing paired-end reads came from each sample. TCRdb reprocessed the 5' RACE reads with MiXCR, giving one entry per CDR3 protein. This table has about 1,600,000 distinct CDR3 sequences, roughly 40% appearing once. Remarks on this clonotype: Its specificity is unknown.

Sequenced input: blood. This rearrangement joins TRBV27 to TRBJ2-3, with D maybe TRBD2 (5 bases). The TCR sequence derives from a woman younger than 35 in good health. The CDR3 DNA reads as TGTGCCAGCAGTGTATGGGAGCGGGATACGCAGTATTTT. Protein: CASSVWERDTQYF.